This T cell receptor (beta chain) was retrieved from a study of T-cell memory formation after mild COVID-19. Across the whole study: The two donors had largely donor-specific TCR clusters. Study observations and caveats: Whereas later expanders leaned CD4+, clones contracting day 15 to 85 showed a balanced CD4/CD8 makeup.

5'RACE primed at constant segments yielded TCR alpha and TCR beta cDNA libraries bearing sample barcodes and UMIs. One entry per CDR3 protein results from TCRdb running MiXCR on the 5' RACE reads. This repertoire shows about 430,000 distinct CDR3 sequences, approximately 24% found once; its top ten account for 7% to 9.5%. As to this clonotype: Its target is not known.

This TCR came from an adult woman who had mild COVID-19 (a few samples of this study predate the infection). Cell type and time point are not known. The specimen sequenced was PBMCs or a T cell subset sorted from them (not recorded which).

In DNA form, the CDR3 reads TGCAGTGCTAGAACTAGCGGCTACGAGCAGTACTTC. Protein: CSARTSGYEQYF. The V gene is TRBV20-1, the J gene TRBJ2-7, with TRBD2 matching 8 bases. The CDR3 consists of 12 residues. The V gene's germline CDR1 is DFQATT and CDR2 SNEGSKA (reference sequence). V shed 2 bases and J 3 bases; nucleotides not matched to a gene: 0.